Below, 8 T cell receptor beta chains from the same sample are listed, as sequenced in a study of cytomegalovirus exposure and HLA in healthy donors (dated by TCRdb to the late 2010s). Library creation used the immunoSEQ multiplex PCR assay. The table comes from immuneACCESS by way of TCRdb, which keeps in-frame sequences with V and J called. Part of the clones is missing from these tables; in studies checked, under half for an unresolved V gene and the rest for unknown reasons. Across this sample there are about 180,000 clones, with 85% seen only once. 16% of the sample is in the top ten clones. Sequences were obtained from PBMCs. These receptors were obtained from a man aged 18 to 30 in good health and CMV-seropositive.

The rearrangement links TRBV5-1 to TRBJ2-1, with TRBD2 matching over 8 bases. CDR1 is SGHRS, CDR2 YFSETQ, per germline. This CDR3 contains 15 residues. Germline trimming cut 3 bases from V and 2 bases from J; bases unmatched to any gene: 4. The DNA for the CDR3 is TGCGCCAGCAGCTCAACTAGCGGCCCCTACAATGAGCAGTTCTTC. Amino acids: CASSSTSGPYNEQFF.

The rearrangement uses TRBV7-8 and TRBJ2-7; no clear D gene. There are 14 residues in the CDR3. Between the trimmed V and J ends, which lost 5 bases and 6 bases, there was a span of 17 bases. Per germline, CDR1 SGHVS and CDR2 FQNEAQ. The CDR3 DNA reads as TGTGCCAGCAGCCCGCAGGCGACGATCGGCGAGCAGTACTTC. Translating it yields CASSPQATIGEQYF.

A single count supports this clone. The CDR3 sequence: CASTPSGRAYGELFF. CDR3 nucleotides: TGTGCCAGTACCCCTAGCGGGAGGGCCTACGGGGAGCTGTTTTTT. The chain carries TRBV19 and TRBJ2-2, with 12 bases that match TRBD2. Germline-derived CDR1 and CDR2 are LNHDA and SQIVND (reference sequence). V lost 7 bases to trimming and J lost 7 bases; unmatched junction nucleotides: 7. The CDR3 runs 15 residues.

The rearrangement joins TRBV13 to TRBJ2-4; D possibly corresponds to TRBD1 (6 bases). The CDR3 extends over 16 amino acids. Germline CDR1 is PRHDT and CDR2 is FYEKMQ (reference sequence). The germline V and J ends were trimmed by 5 bases and 0 bases, with 14 bases remaining between them. DNA of the CDR3: TGTGCCAGCAGCCCCCTGGACAGCGTAGCCAAAAACATTCAGTACTTC. Translating gives CASSPLDSVAKNIQYF.

The rearrangement links TRBV11-2 to TRBJ2-7; 10 bases match TRBD1. The germline CDR1 and CDR2 sequences are SGHAT and FQNNGV. The J segment lost 5 bases and the V segment lost 5 bases, leaving 15 bases of the junction unmatched. CDR3 size: 17 residues. The CDR3 DNA is TGTGCCAGCAGCGGGGGGAGGGGACAGGGGACCAGTAACGAGCAGTACTTC. Its protein product is CASSGGRGQGTSNEQYF.

V gene TRBV5-1 combines with J gene TRBJ1-1; no reliable D call. Per the germline V gene, CDR1 is SGHRS and CDR2 is YFSETQ. Trimming cost V 3 bases and J 1 base, with 13 bases left between them. This CDR3 is 15 amino acids long. The CDR3 protein is CASSSGAGGNTEAFF. Written as DNA, the CDR3 is TGCGCCAGCAGCTCGGGAGCGGGTGGGAACACTGAAGCTTTCTTT.

This chain links TRBV27 with TRBJ2-5; D perhaps matches TRBD2 (6 bases). The germline CDR1 and CDR2 sequences are MNHEY and SMNVEV (reference sequence). Trimming stripped 6 bases from V and 3 bases from J, with 26 bases between. This CDR3 region has 18 residues. CDR3 region: CASSPRPPHGGTKETQYF. The CDR3 DNA reads as TGTGCCAGCAGCCCCCGGCCCCCACACGGGGGTACTAAAGAGACCCAGTACTTC.

The chain employs TRBV11-2 and TRBJ2-1, with TRBD2 matching over 7 bases. V shed 2 bases and J 5 bases; nucleotides not matched to a gene: 15. Germline CDR1 is SGHAT and CDR2 is FQNNGV. This CDR3 spans 18 amino acids. As DNA, the CDR3 is TGTGCCAGCAGCTTAAAGCTAGCGGAGCGAATCCTCAACAATGAGCAGTTCTTC. Amino acid sequence: CASSLKLAERILNNEQFF.